The next 5 T cell receptor beta chains were all read from a single sample in a study of cytomegalovirus exposure and HLA in healthy donors (dated by TCRdb to about 2017). The library was built by means of the immunoSEQ multiplex PCR assay. A mixture of 60 forward primers for TCR Vbeta segments and 13 reverse primers for TCR Jbeta segments was used in the multiplex PCR. TCRdb obtained this table from immuneACCESS and retained in-frame rearrangements with V and J assigned. These tables miss some clones; where compared with another copy, unresolved V genes account for less than half of the shortfall, and the remainder is unexplained. The sample profile shows around 200,000 clones; around 83% of them were found once. Less than 0.85% of the sample is in the top ten clones. Sequencing input: PBMCs. These receptors were collected from a woman under 30 in good health and CMV-seronegative.

The V gene is TRBV27, the J gene TRBJ1-1, with TRBD1 matching over 8 bases. The V and J ends lost 8 bases and 1 base, in that order; junction bases with no gene match: 6. The CDR3 extends over 14 amino acids. CDR1 and CDR2 (germline): MNHEY, SMNVEV (reference sequence). CDR3 amino acids: CASCETGANTEAFF. CDR3 nucleotide sequence: TGTGCCAGCTGTGAGACAGGGGCGAACACTGAAGCTTTCTTT.

Concerning this clone: Other DNA sequences in the same sample also yield this CDR3. The chain has TRBV30 and TRBJ1-3, with a tentative D call TRBD1 (5 bases). Germline values: CDR1 GTSNPN, CDR2 SVGIG (reference sequence). The V end was cut by 5 bases, the J end by 4 bases, with 18 bases between. This CDR3 has 15 residues. The CDR3 region is CAWGPTPSGGNTIYF. In DNA, the CDR3 is TGTGCCTGGGGGCCGACTCCTTCAGGGGGAAACACCATATATTTT. Full variable domain (remainder filled in from reference TRBV30 and TRBJ1-3): SQTIHQWPATLVQPVGSPLSLECTVEGTSNPNLYWYRQAAGRGLQLLFYSVGIGQISSEVPQNLSASRPQDRQFILSSKKLLLSDSGFYLCAWGPTPSGGNTIYFGEGSWLTVV.

This chain links TRBV7-8 with TRBJ1-1; D may be TRBD1 (6 bases). The CDR3 has 13 residues. The germline V gene has CDR1 SGHVS and CDR2 FQNEAQ. Trimming pared 2 bases from V and 5 bases from J, leaving 9 bases between. CDR3 in DNA: TGTGCCAGCAGCTTATTTACAGGGACTGAAGCTTTCTTT. As protein: CASSLFTGTEAFF.

The chain recombines TRBV15 with TRBJ1-4; 9 nucleotides match TRBD1. The CDR3 spans 16 residues. Germline V lookup: CDR1 LNHNV, CDR2 YYDKDF (reference sequence). With 1 base clipped from V and 7 bases from J, the junction kept 7 bases outside the gene matches. The CDR3 here is CATSRVPGQGLEKLFF. The CDR3 region has the DNA TGTGCCACCAGCAGAGTGCCGGGACAGGGACTTGAAAAACTGTTTTTT.

This sequence joins TRBV4-2 and TRBJ2-7; weak D call: TRBD2 (6 bases). This CDR3 is built from 16 residues. The germline V gene encodes CDR1 LGHNA and CDR2 YNFKEQ. Deletions cut 1 base from V and 4 bases from J, with 17 bases between. The CDR3 nucleotides are TGTGCCAGCAGCCAAGCTACCCCGGGAGTGGGGTACGAGCAGTACTTC. It translates to CASSQATPGVGYEQYF.